A selection of T cell receptor beta chains follows, all from one sample in a study of identifying expanded T cells in peripheral blood. Produced via immunoSEQ multiplex PCR; TCRdb's table is partial and in-frame only. Among about 81,000 clones listed, 80% to 85% were seen once. Sequencing was carried out using blood. All receptors derive from a person aged 18 to 69 in good health. CDR3s include the opening cysteine and the closing phenylalanine or tryptophan. A D gene is named only where the DNA matches it firmly. Only some rows state a clone size, as once, few, many or a class for expanded clones.

size	D	J	V	CDR3	DNA
-	-	TRBJ1-2	TRBV19	CASSEQTVNYGYTF	TGTGCCAGTAGTGAACAGACAGTTAACTATGGCTACACCTTC
-	-	TRBJ2-7	TRBV7-9	CASSLGGGDLTIKYF	TGTGCCAGCAGCTTAGGTGGGGGAGATCTTACGATTAAGTACTTC
-	-	TRBJ2-1	TRBV11-2	CASSFSFEQFF	TGTGCCAGCAGCTTTTCCTTTGAGCAGTTCTTC
-	TRBD2	TRBJ2-7	TRBV11-2	CASSSNSGSTHEQYF	TGTGCCAGCAGCTCTAATAGCGGGAGTACCCACGAGCAGTACTTC
few	-	TRBJ2-7	TRBV10-1	CASSRQAYEQYF	TGCGCCAGCAGTAGACAGGCCTACGAGCAGTACTTC
-	TRBD2	TRBJ2-1	TRBV4-2	CASSPAGTSRFAAQFF	TGTGCCAGCAGCCCTGCCGGGACTAGCCGTTTTGCAGCGCAGTTCTTC
few	-	TRBJ2-7	TRBV9	CASSVGPASNEQYF	TGTGCCAGCAGCGTAGGCCCGGCCAGCAACGAGCAGTACTTC
-	TRBD2	TRBJ2-3	TRBV7-2	CASSLRGGLTDTQYF	TGTGCCAGCAGCTTAAGGGGAGGGCTTACGGATACGCAGTATTTT
-	TRBD1	TRBJ2-2	TRBV4-2	CASSPGGANTGELFF	TGTGCCAGCAGCCCAGGGGGCGCGAACACCGGGGAGCTGTTTTTT
-	TRBD1	TRBJ1-4	TRBV5-4	CASSFRDSDEKLFF	TGTGCCAGCAGTTTCCGGGACAGTGATGAAAAACTGTTTTTT
once	-	TRBJ1-1	TRBV30	CAWSVLRGRNTEAFF	TGTGCCTGGAGTGTACTGAGGGGAAGGAACACTGAAGCTTTCTTT
once	-	TRBJ2-7	TRBV9	CASSVDGEQYF	TGTGCCAGCAGCGTAGACGGTGAGCAGTACTTC
-	-	TRBJ1-4	TRBV7-9	CASSLMGNDNEKLFF	TGTGCCAGCAGCTTAATGGGGAATGATAATGAAAAACTGTTTTTT
-	-	TRBJ1-4	TRBV11-2	CASSLDGRKLFF	TGTGCCAGCAGCTTAGACGGGAGGAAACTGTTTTTT
-	TRBD1	TRBJ2-2	TRBV6-6	CASSTTGGTGELFF	TGTGCCAGCAGTACTACAGGGGGAACCGGGGAGCTGTTTTTT
-	-	TRBJ2-2	TRBV29-1	CSAQEAGELFF	TGCAGCGCACAGGAGGCCGGGGAGCTGTTTTTT
-	-	TRBJ1-2	TRBV11-2	CASSLGGVDGYTF	TGTGCCAGCAGCTTAGGAGGAGTTGATGGCTACACCTTC
-	-	TRBJ1-2	TRBV4-1	CASSQDRTRTVYGYTF	TGCGCCAGCAGCCAAGATCGGACGAGGACCGTCTATGGCTACACCTTC
-	-	TRBJ2-1	TRBV7-7	CASSLDSLSSYNEQFF	TGTGCTAGCAGCTTAGACTCTCTATCCTCCTACAATGAGCAGTTCTTC
-	-	TRBJ2-7	TRBV5-6	CASSLVGKSYEQYF	TGTGCCAGCAGCTTGGTCGGGAAGTCCTACGAGCAGTACTTC
once	-	TRBJ2-7	TRBV4-3	CASSPGLASSYEQYF	TGCGCCAGCAGCCCGGGACTGGCTAGCTCCTACGAGCAGTACTTC
-	-	TRBJ2-1	TRBV11-3	CASSPGGQSSYNEQFF	TGTGCCAGCAGCCCAGGGGGGCAGAGCTCCTACAATGAGCAGTTCTTC
-	-	TRBJ2-1	TRBV7-2	CASSLDYNEQFF	TGTGCCAGCAGCTTAGACTACAATGAGCAGTTCTTC
-	-	TRBJ2-7	TRBV18	CASSPAGAAEQYF	TGTGCCAGCTCACCAGCAGGGGCGGCCGAGCAGTACTTC
-	TRBD1	TRBJ2-5	TRBV29-1	CSAMDRGGRTQYF	TGCAGCGCCATGGACAGGGGGGGGAGGACCCAGTACTTC